The entry below gives a single TCR beta chain sequence along with its context. This clone was picked up one time. Its recognized antigen is unknown. No much larger clonotype is one base removed from it; base qualities were not supplied. This sample stems from a study of blood T cell repertoires in COVID-19 (dated by TCRdb to the early 2020s). Regarding the complete study: The collaborator samples originated in the United States, Italy and Spain and spanned the acute and convalescent phases of COVID-19. The repertoires were made available in a free public database intended to serve as a resource for research on the immune response to SARS-CoV-2. Deeply sampled blood TCRbeta repertoires from subjects exposed to, actively infected with, or recovered from COVID-19 were included in the dataset. The sample metadata nearly always contained a de-identified subject ID, COVID-19 status, age in years and sex. Where HLA class I and class II types were available, the types were taken from metadata supplied by the sample provider, not from assay-based typing. The samples were drawn from the first 160 participants of the ongoing ImmuneRACE study and from 1,200 or so subjects provided by 6 global collaborators. The prospective study material was composed of cDNA or gDNA derived from T cells, B-cell-depleted T cells, or PBMCs. Paper-wide results and their limitations: Clinical and demographic metadata were provided uncurated, with the amount varying by source and participant.

The collaborating institutions used their own protocols to collect whole blood in K2EDTA tubes. For TCRbeta analysis, collaborator samples were shipped as frozen whole blood, as isolated PBMCs, or as DNA extracted from either sample type. The immunoSEQ Assay, a bias-controlled multiplex PCR, was used to amplify TCRbeta CDR3 regions from genomic DNA. Turning to the authors' computational methods: Nucleated cell counts per sample were estimated from amplification of reference gene primers within the assay. Sequence reads were collapsed and filtered to measure the absolute abundance of every unique TCRbeta CDR3 rearrangement. For each sample, productive Simpson clonality was calculated by taking the square root of Simpson's diversity index across productive rearrangements. TCRdb provides this immuneACCESS table in a form limited to in-frame rearrangements. Some clones are lacking; in checked studies, under half of them reflect an unresolved V gene, and why the rest are absent is not known. Clone size and V and J calls were adopted from that table, with D and trimming inferred from the DNA. The sample contains 70,000 to 95,000 clones, 85% to 90% of them found a single time. The top ten constitute approximately 1.5% of the sample.

Here V drops 9 bases and J drops 8 bases, and the junction holds 4 bases not matched to any gene. Based on the germline V gene (reference sequence), the CDR1 and CDR2 sequences are LNHDA and SQIVND. Its CDR3 holds 13 amino acids, cysteine through phenylalanine. The entry retains the CDR3 DNA only, 39 bases that are in frame from base 1. The sequence derives from a human donor with active COVID-19. The donor label of this sample is uncertain. The sequencing input was peripheral blood. The chain is encoded by TRBV19 joined to TRBJ1-4; 12 junctional bases match TRBD1. The CDR3 region: CASGDRGREKLFF. The bases are TGTGCCAGCGGGGACAGGGGGCGAGAAAAACTGTTTTTT.